Listed below are T cell receptor beta chains from one sample, sequenced in a study of blood T cell repertoires in COVID-19. Some clones are missing from TCRdb's copy, which holds only in-frame ones; the method was immunoSEQ multiplex PCR. The sample lists about 210,000 clones, roughly four fifths occurring once. The sample comprised peripheral blood. The receptors come from a woman aged 40-49 years with acute or convalescent COVID-19. The CDR3 runs from the conserved cysteine through the conserved F or W. Each record gives: clone size, V gene, D gene, J gene, CDR3 protein, CDR3 DNA. A D gene is named only where the DNA matches it firmly. Clone size, where shown, is once, few, many, or a class for clones that have expanded.

abundance: .
v_gene: TRBV15
d_gene: .
j_gene: TRBJ2-2
CDR3aa: CATSRVVRDTGELFF
CDR3nt: TGTGCCACCAGCAGAGTAGTGCGGGACACCGGGGAGCTGTTTTTT

abundance: .
v_gene: TRBV6-6
d_gene: .
j_gene: TRBJ1-6
CDR3aa: CASSAGLSSPLHF
CDR3nt: TGTGCCAGCAGCGCAGGGTTAAGTTCACCCCTCCACTTT

abundance: .
v_gene: TRBV5-1
d_gene: .
j_gene: TRBJ1-1
CDR3aa: CASSMGLRAGEDTEAFF
CDR3nt: TGCGCCAGCAGCATGGGTTTAAGGGCAGGGGAAGACACTGAAGCTTTCTTT

abundance: .
v_gene: TRBV20-1
d_gene: .
j_gene: TRBJ2-7
CDR3aa: CSASSGSYEQYF
CDR3nt: TGCAGTGCTAGTAGCGGATCCTACGAGCAGTACTTC

abundance: .
v_gene: TRBV15
d_gene: .
j_gene: TRBJ1-1
CDR3aa: CATSRGHRNTEAFF
CDR3nt: TGTGCCACCAGCAGAGGACATCGGAACACTGAAGCTTTCTTT

abundance: .
v_gene: TRBV5-1
d_gene: TRBD1
j_gene: TRBJ1-6
CDR3aa: CASSLEIGTGFSPLHF
CDR3nt: TGCGCCAGCAGCTTGGAGATCGGGACAGGGTTTTCACCCCTCCACTTT

abundance: .
v_gene: TRBV2
d_gene: TRBD1
j_gene: TRBJ1-6
CDR3aa: CASFDREGSPLHF
CDR3nt: TGTGCCAGTTTTGACAGGGAAGGTTCACCCCTCCACTTT

abundance: once
v_gene: TRBV5-1
d_gene: TRBD1
j_gene: TRBJ2-3
CDR3aa: CASSPTGNLGDTQYF
CDR3nt: TGCGCCAGCAGTCCGACAGGGAATTTGGGAGATACGCAGTATTTT

abundance: .
v_gene: TRBV2
d_gene: TRBD1
j_gene: TRBJ1-5
CDR3aa: CASSTGDRANQPQHF
CDR3nt: TGTGCCAGCAGTACTGGGGACAGGGCTAATCAGCCCCAGCATTTT

abundance: .
v_gene: TRBV6-1
d_gene: .
j_gene: TRBJ2-5
CDR3aa: CASSELRTRPQGETQYF
CDR3nt: TGTGCCAGCAGTGAACTCCGGACAAGGCCCCAAGGAGAGACCCAGTACTTC

abundance: .
v_gene: TRBV2
d_gene: TRBD2
j_gene: TRBJ2-3
CDR3aa: CASRAPEIVLAGSTDTQYF
CDR3nt: TGTGCCAGCCGCGCACCAGAGATAGTACTAGCGGGATCCACAGATACGCAGTATTTT

abundance: .
v_gene: TRBV30
d_gene: .
j_gene: TRBJ1-2
CDR3aa: CAWTIGWSNYGYTF
CDR3nt: TGTGCCTGGACCATCGGGTGGTCTAACTATGGCTACACCTTC

abundance: once
v_gene: TRBV10-1
d_gene: .
j_gene: TRBJ1-1
CDR3aa: CASSESAENTEAFF
CDR3nt: TGCGCCAGCAGTGAGTCAGCCGAAAACACTGAAGCTTTCTTT

abundance: .
v_gene: TRBV5-6
d_gene: TRBD2
j_gene: TRBJ2-1
CDR3aa: CASSFPGGPSEQFF
CDR3nt: TGTGCCAGCAGCTTCCCGGGGGGGCCTTCCGAGCAGTTCTTC

abundance: .
v_gene: TRBV7-2
d_gene: .
j_gene: TRBJ1-2
CDR3aa: CASRPAGNYGYTF
CDR3nt: TGTGCCAGCAGGCCGGCAGGGAACTATGGCTACACCTTC

abundance: .
v_gene: TRBV2
d_gene: TRBD1
j_gene: TRBJ1-1
CDR3aa: CASTDRGLKRTEAFF
CDR3nt: TGTGCCAGCACCGACAGGGGGCTTAAGCGGACTGAAGCTTTCTTT

abundance: .
v_gene: TRBV5-1
d_gene: TRBD1
j_gene: TRBJ1-1
CDR3aa: CASSWTGSETEAFF
CDR3nt: TGCGCCAGCAGCTGGACAGGGTCGGAAACTGAAGCTTTCTTT

abundance: .
v_gene: TRBV7-8
d_gene: TRBD2
j_gene: TRBJ2-1
CDR3aa: CASSGLAGANEQFF
CDR3nt: TGTGCCAGCAGTGGACTAGCGGGGGCCAATGAGCAGTTCTTC

abundance: .
v_gene: TRBV6-5
d_gene: .
j_gene: TRBJ2-7
CDR3aa: CASSYDQISYEQYF
CDR3nt: TGTGCCAGCAGTTACGATCAGATCTCCTACGAGCAGTACTTC

abundance: once
v_gene: TRBV10-2
d_gene: .
j_gene: TRBJ2-7
CDR3aa: CASRNPGTTYEQYF
CDR3nt: TGCGCCAGCAGGAACCCAGGCACGACCTACGAGCAGTACTTC

abundance: .
v_gene: TRBV6-4
d_gene: .
j_gene: TRBJ2-2
CDR3aa: CASSAVNTGELFF
CDR3nt: TGTGCCAGCAGTGCAGTGAACACCGGGGAGCTGTTTTTT

abundance: once
v_gene: TRBV19
d_gene: .
j_gene: TRBJ2-2
CDR3aa: CASSHLQGFTGELFF
CDR3nt: TGTGCCAGTAGCCATTTACAGGGTTTCACCGGGGAGCTGTTTTTT

abundance: .
v_gene: TRBV6-2/TRBV6-3
d_gene: .
j_gene: TRBJ2-7
CDR3aa: CASSRAYEQYF
CDR3nt: TGTGCCAGCAGTCGTGCCTACGAGCAGTACTTC

abundance: .
v_gene: TRBV2
d_gene: .
j_gene: TRBJ1-5
CDR3aa: CASGPNRAQPQHF
CDR3nt: TGTGCCAGCGGCCCAAACAGGGCCCAGCCCCAGCATTTT

abundance: .
v_gene: TRBV10-2
d_gene: .
j_gene: TRBJ1-2
CDR3aa: CASSESTDYGYTF
CDR3nt: TGCGCCAGCAGTGAGTCGACAGACTATGGCTACACCTTC

abundance: .
v_gene: TRBV27
d_gene: TRBD1
j_gene: TRBJ1-1
CDR3aa: CASSFLQTGIPTEAFF
CDR3nt: TGTGCCAGCAGTTTCCTCCAGACAGGGATACCCACTGAAGCTTTCTTT

abundance: .
v_gene: TRBV27
d_gene: TRBD1
j_gene: TRBJ2-5
CDR3aa: CASSPRGRYETQYF
CDR3nt: TGTGCCAGCAGTCCGAGGGGGCGGTATGAGACCCAGTACTTC

abundance: .
v_gene: TRBV29-1
d_gene: .
j_gene: TRBJ2-7
CDR3aa: CSVEVGEQYF
CDR3nt: TGCAGCGTCGAGGTTGGCGAGCAGTACTTC